Presented here are 24 T cell receptor beta chains from one specimen sequenced in a study of shared clonotypes between healthy human individuals. Sequenced by immunoSEQ multiplex PCR; TCRdb stores in-frame clones only, minus some. Altogether more than 2 million clones are present, under 97% being singletons, with the ten largest covering approximately 0.13%. The sequencing input was naive CD4+ T cells sorted from blood. The subset denotes: CD45RA+ positively selected. These receptors all come from a young man in good health.

This clone appeared once. The chain recombines TRBV29-1 with TRBJ2-7; D is perhaps TRBD1 (5 bases). With 2 bases removed from V and 7 bases from J, the gap between germline ends came to 12 bases. The CDR3 runs to 12 residues. Germline V gene data show CDR1 as SQVTM and CDR2 as ANQGSEA. The DNA of the CDR3 is TGCAGCGTTGAAAGGGGCCCCAGGGAGCAGTACTTC. Protein product: CSVERGPREQYF.

The CDR3 DNA reads as TGTGCCAGCAGCCCTATGAAGGGGTTATCCTACGAGCAGTACTTC. This gives the protein CASSPMKGLSYEQYF. The J gene is TRBJ2-7, the V gene TRBV7-9; possibly TRBD1 for D (5 bases). With 5 bases removed from V and 1 base from J, the gap between germline ends came to 15 bases. Germline V lookup: CDR1 SEHNR, CDR2 FQNEAQ (reference sequence). The CDR3 consists of 15 residues.

As concerns this clone: The same CDR3 can be traced to other DNA sequences in this sample. The rearrangement links TRBV7-2 to TRBJ2-3; D is unclear. The CDR3 spans 14 residues. V was trimmed by 5 bases and J by 3 bases, leaving 12 bases between them. Germline V gene sequence: CDR1 SGHTA, CDR2 FQGNSA. CDR3 amino acids: CASSLLGRTDTQYF. Written as DNA, the CDR3 is TGTGCCAGCAGCCTGCTCGGAAGGACAGATACGCAGTATTTT.

The chain has TRBV7-8 and TRBJ2-1; 9 bases agree with TRBD1. The germline CDR1 and CDR2 sequences are SGHVS and FQNEAQ. This CDR3 spans 16 amino acids. V lost 4 bases and J lost 7; bases outside the gene matches: 11. The CDR3 loop reads CASSSSLDRGGNEQFF. CDR3 bases: TGTGCCAGCAGCTCCTCCCTGGACAGGGGTGGGAATGAGCAGTTCTTC. Combining the CDR3 with reference TRBV7-8 and TRBJ2-1 gives the whole variable domain GAGVSQSPRYKVAKRGQDVALRCDPISGHVSLFWYQQALGQGPEFLTYFQNEAQLDKSGLPSDRFFAERPEGSVSTLKIQRTQQEDSAVYLCASSSSLDRGGNEQFFGPGTRLTVL.

The chain employs TRBV30 and TRBJ2-5; D perhaps matches TRBD2 (5 bases). There are 14 residues in the CDR3. Trimming shortened V by 7 bases and J by 4 bases, and 19 bases separated the two germline ends. Germline V gene data show CDR1 as GTSNPN and CDR2 as SVGIG (reference sequence). Written as DNA, the CDR3 is TGTGCCTCCAGCTTATGGGGAGTAGGAGAGACCCAGTACTTC. Amino acids: CASSLWGVGETQYF. The entire variable domain, with the rest obtained from reference TRBV30 and TRBJ2-5, is as follows: SQTIHQWPATLVQPVGSPLSLECTVEGTSNPNLYWYRQAAGRGLQLLFYSVGIGQISSEVPQNLSASRPQDRQFILSSKKLLLSDSGFYLCASSLWGVGETQYFGPGTRLLVL.

V usage is TRBV18 and J usage is TRBJ1-5; D is perhaps TRBD1 (5 bases). CDR1 and CDR2 from the germline V gene are KGHSH and LQKENI. The CDR3 is 15 amino acids. Trimming stripped 3 bases from V and 1 base from J, with 10 bases between. Written as DNA, the CDR3 is TGTGCCAGCTCACCGACAGTCGGAAGCAATCAGCCCCAGCATTTT. Translated: CASSPTVGSNQPQHF. The variable domain in full, completed from reference TRBV18 and TRBJ1-5, reads NAGVMQNPRHLVRRRGQEARLRCSPMKGHSHVYWYRQLPEEGLKFMVYLQKENIIDESGMPKERFSAEFPKEGPSILRIQQVVRGDSAAYFCASSPTVGSNQPQHFGDGTRLSIL.

This chain joins TRBV4-1 and TRBJ2-7; 9 bases map to TRBD1. The ends lost 0 bases at V and 7 bases at J; junction bases unmatched: 16. Germline CDR1 and CDR2: MGHRA and YSYEKL. CDR3 size: 18 residues. The CDR3: CASSQDPGWGTGLVEQYF. The DNA for the CDR3 is TGCGCCAGCAGCCAAGATCCTGGTTGGGGGACAGGGCTGGTTGAGCAGTACTTC.

J is TRBJ2-1 and V is TRBV10-2; 7 bases map to TRBD1. In germline, CDR1 is WSHSY, CDR2 SAAADI. CDR3 length: 15 amino acids. Trimming removed 6 bases from V and 1 base from J; junction bases left unmatched: 6. Here the CDR3 reads CASSQQGTSYNEQFF. The CDR3 region has the DNA TGCGCCAGCAGCCAACAGGGGACGTCCTACAATGAGCAGTTCTTC.

The chain links TRBV21-1 to TRBJ2-7; TRBD2 reflects the table's D call only, with no check against the DNA. TRBV21-1 is a listed pseudogene. This CDR3 spans 15 amino acids. This chain's CDR3 is CASSKGGRGTYEQYF. CDR3 sequence (DNA): TGTGCCAGCAGCAAAGGAGGGAGGGGAACCTACGAGCAGTACTTC.

V is TRBV18 and J is TRBJ2-1, with TRBD2 identical over 11 bases. The CDR3 spans 16 residues. Trimming removed 3 bases from V and 3 bases from J; junction bases left unmatched: 4. Germline V gene lookup returns CDR1 KGHSH and CDR2 LQKENI. The CDR3 is CASSPQGLADYNEQFF. CDR3 DNA: TGTGCCAGCTCACCCCAGGGACTAGCGGACTACAATGAGCAGTTCTTC.

This sequence joins TRBV11-2 and TRBJ2-1; TRBD2 agrees at 13 bases. Germline CDR1 SGHAT, CDR2 FQNNGV. Unmatched junction bases numbered 9, after V lost 1 base and J lost 9 bases. CDR3 length equals 17 residues. The CDR3 is CASSLGAGLAGVGEQFF. The CDR3 nucleotides read TGTGCCAGCAGCTTAGGCGCTGGACTAGCGGGGGTAGGTGAGCAGTTCTTC.

Concerning this clone: The same CDR3 arises from other DNA sequences in this sample as well. The chain recombines TRBV2 with TRBJ2-5, with no clear D. This CDR3 is built from 11 residues. Germline loops: CDR1 SNHLY, CDR2 FYNNEI. Trimming shortened V by 11 bases and J by 4 bases, and 11 bases separated the two germline ends. The CDR3 here is CASSRAETQYF. The CDR3 DNA reads as TGTGCCTCCTCAAGGGCAGAGACCCAGTACTTC.

The gene calls are TRBV10-3 and TRBJ1-2; D may be TRBD1 (6 bases). The CDR3 length is 13 residues. Looked up from germline, CDR1 is ENHRY and CDR2 is SYGVKD. V dropped 4 bases and J dropped 2 bases, with 8 bases sitting between them. The chain's CDR3 is CAISAGQNYGYTF. In DNA, the CDR3 is TGTGCCATCAGTGCCGGACAGAACTATGGCTACACCTTC.

V and J are TRBV28 and TRBJ2-1; TRBD1 or TRBD2 may be the D gene (5 bases each). Germline V gene data show CDR1 as MDHEN and CDR2 as SYDVKM. CDR3 length: 13 residues. Trimming took 5 bases from V and 7 from J, leaving 12 bases between them. CDR3 coding DNA: TGTGCCAGCAGTCCCCCCTGGGGGAATGAGCAGTTCTTC. Amino acids: CASSPPWGNEQFF.

The V and J genes are TRBV30 and TRBJ1-1, with 8 bases matching TRBD1. Germline V gives CDR1 GTSNPN, CDR2 SVGIG (reference sequence). Trimming at V came to 0 bases and at J to 7 bases, leaving 7 bases not matched to a gene. CDR3 size: 14 residues. CDR3 sequence reads: CAWSVIQGAFEAFF. DNA for the CDR3: TGTGCCTGGAGTGTAATCCAGGGGGCATTTGAAGCTTTCTTT.

This chain joins TRBV15 and TRBJ2-7; TRBD1 or TRBD2 may be the D gene (5 bases each). The CDR3 has 14 residues. V lost 0 bases and J 6 bases, leaving 12 bases between the germline ends. Germline V gene sequence: CDR1 LNHNV, CDR2 YYDKDF (reference sequence). The CDR3 protein is CATSRDRDGSEQYF. The CDR3 DNA is TGTGCCACCAGCAGAGACCGGGACGGATCCGAGCAGTACTTC.

The V call is TRBV6-6, the J call TRBJ1-2; no definite D call. Trimming shortened V by 2 bases and J by 4 bases, and 8 bases separated the two germline ends. The CDR3 sequence is 13 residues long. Germline CDR1 and CDR2: MNHNY and SVGAGI (reference sequence). The CDR3 sequence is CASSYPAGYGYTF. The CDR3 nucleotides read TGTGCCAGCAGTTACCCTGCCGGCTATGGCTACACCTTC.

The chain uses TRBV30 and TRBJ2-3, with D uncertain. Germline CDR1 and CDR2: GTSNPN and SVGIG (reference sequence). The CDR3 is 12 residues long. V was shortened by 2 bases and J by 6 bases, with 9 bases between the two germline ends. CDR3 DNA: TGTGCCTGGAGTCCTACAGCGGATACGCAGTATTTT. It encodes CAWSPTADTQYF.

The gene calls are TRBV18 and TRBJ2-7; 9 bases align to TRBD2. The CDR3 is 15 amino acids. Germline loops: CDR1 KGHSH, CDR2 LQKENI. The V segment lost 2 bases and the J segment 6 bases; nucleotides outside the gene matches: 8. CDR3 sequence reads: CASSPSAGGAGEQYF. In nucleotides, the CDR3 is TGTGCCAGCTCACCAAGTGCGGGAGGGGCGGGCGAGCAGTACTTC.

The gene calls are TRBV5-1 and TRBJ2-5; D is perhaps TRBD1 or TRBD2 (5 bases each). Trimming removed 3 bases from V and 2 bases from J, with 14 bases in between. Germline V gene lookup returns CDR1 SGHRS and CDR2 YFSETQ. CDR3 length: 15 residues. The CDR3 sequence is CASSWSGTRQETQYF. CDR3 DNA: TGCGCCAGCAGCTGGTCCGGGACCAGACAAGAGACCCAGTACTTC.

CDR3 in amino acids: CASSQVGAGSRETQYF. In DNA form, the CDR3 reads TGCGCCAGCAGCCAAGTGGGAGCGGGGAGTAGGGAGACCCAGTACTTC. The chain employs TRBV4-1 and TRBJ2-5; 7 nucleotides agree with TRBD2. This CDR3 has 16 residues. After removal of 1 base from V and 5 bases from J, the junction contained 10 bases not matched to a gene. The germline CDR1 and CDR2 sequences are MGHRA and YSYEKL.

This clone was recorded once. The chain couples TRBV7-9 to TRBJ1-6; 9 positions match TRBD1. The V gene end was trimmed by 3 bases and the J gene end by 2 bases; junction bases not matched to a gene: 5. Per germline, CDR1 SEHNR and CDR2 FQNEAQ (reference sequence). The CDR3 is 17 residues long. The CDR3 is CASSLTTGGPYNSPLHF. In DNA, the CDR3 is TGTGCCAGCAGCTTGACTACAGGGGGCCCCTATAATTCACCCCTCCACTTT.

The V gene is TRBV6-5, the J gene TRBJ1-2; TRBD1 agrees at 7 bases. The V and J ends lost 8 bases and 8 bases, in that order; junction bases with no gene match: 14. The CDR3 covers 14 residues. CDR1 MNHEY and CDR2 SVGAGI come from the germline V gene. The CDR3 region is CASLEQGRPGGYTF. The CDR3 DNA reads as TGTGCCAGCCTGGAACAGGGGCGACCTGGCGGCTACACCTTC.

The J gene is TRBJ2-7, the V gene TRBV6-1, with D unclear. V was shortened by 1 base and J by 10 bases, with 5 bases between the two germline ends. The CDR3 sequence is 10 residues long. From germline, CDR1 is MNHNS and CDR2 SASEGT. The chain's CDR3 is CASSEGGQYF. In nucleotides, the CDR3 is TGTGCCAGCAGTGAAGGGGGACAGTACTTC.